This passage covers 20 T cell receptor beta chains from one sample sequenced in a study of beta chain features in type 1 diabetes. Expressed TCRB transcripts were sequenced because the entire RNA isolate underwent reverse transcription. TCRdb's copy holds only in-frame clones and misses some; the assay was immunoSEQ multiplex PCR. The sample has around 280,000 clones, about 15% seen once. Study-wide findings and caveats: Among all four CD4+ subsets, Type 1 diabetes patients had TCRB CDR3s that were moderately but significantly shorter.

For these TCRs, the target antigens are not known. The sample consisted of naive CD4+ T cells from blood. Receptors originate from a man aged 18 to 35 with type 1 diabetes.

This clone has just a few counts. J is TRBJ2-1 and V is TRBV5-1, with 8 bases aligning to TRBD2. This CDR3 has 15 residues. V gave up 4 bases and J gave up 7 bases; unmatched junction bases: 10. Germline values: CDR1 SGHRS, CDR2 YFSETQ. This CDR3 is CASSISGSSVNEQFF. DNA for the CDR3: TGCGCCAGCAGCATAAGCGGGAGCTCCGTAAATGAGCAGTTCTTC.

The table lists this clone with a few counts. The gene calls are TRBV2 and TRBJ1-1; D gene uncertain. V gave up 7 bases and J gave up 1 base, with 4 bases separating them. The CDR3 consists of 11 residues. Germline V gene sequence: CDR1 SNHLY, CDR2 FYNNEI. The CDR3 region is CASNGNTEAFF. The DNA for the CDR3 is TGTGCCAGCAACGGGAACACTGAAGCTTTCTTT.

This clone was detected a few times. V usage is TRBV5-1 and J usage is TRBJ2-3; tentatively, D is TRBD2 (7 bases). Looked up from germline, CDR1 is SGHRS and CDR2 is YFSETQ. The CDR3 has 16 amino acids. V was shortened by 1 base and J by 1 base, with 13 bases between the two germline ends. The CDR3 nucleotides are TGCGCCAGCAGCTTGTGGGGGGGCCCGGGCACAGATACGCAGTATTTT. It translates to CASSLWGGPGTDTQYF.

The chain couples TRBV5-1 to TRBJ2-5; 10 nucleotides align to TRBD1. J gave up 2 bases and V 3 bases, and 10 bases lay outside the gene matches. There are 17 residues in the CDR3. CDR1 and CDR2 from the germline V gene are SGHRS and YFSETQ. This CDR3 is CASSSSPRQGAQETQYF. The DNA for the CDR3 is TGCGCCAGCAGCTCCAGTCCGAGACAGGGGGCACAAGAGACCCAGTACTTC.

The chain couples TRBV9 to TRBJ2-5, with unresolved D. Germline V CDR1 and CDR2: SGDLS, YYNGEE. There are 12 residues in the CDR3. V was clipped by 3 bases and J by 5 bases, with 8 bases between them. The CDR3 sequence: CASSGSRETQYF. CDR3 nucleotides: TGTGCCAGCAGCGGGAGTAGGGAGACCCAGTACTTC.

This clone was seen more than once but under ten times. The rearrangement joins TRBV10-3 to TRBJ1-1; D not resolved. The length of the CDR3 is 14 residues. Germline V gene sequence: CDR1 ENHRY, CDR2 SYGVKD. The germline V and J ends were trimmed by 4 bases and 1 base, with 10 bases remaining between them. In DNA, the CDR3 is TGTGCCATCAGTGCCTCAGGAGGGAACACTGAAGCTTTCTTT. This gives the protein CAISASGGNTEAFF.

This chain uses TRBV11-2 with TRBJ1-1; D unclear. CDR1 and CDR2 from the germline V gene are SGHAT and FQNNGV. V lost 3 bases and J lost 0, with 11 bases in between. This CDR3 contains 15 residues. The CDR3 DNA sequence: TGTGCCAGCAGCTTCCGAATACTAATGAACACTGAAGCTTTCTTT. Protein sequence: CASSFRILMNTEAFF.

In DNA form, the CDR3 reads TGTGCCAGCAGCTCCAGGACTAGCGCAGCCTACGAGCAGTACTTC. It specifies CASSSRTSAAYEQYF. This chain joins TRBV27 and TRBJ2-7; 9 nucleotides align to TRBD2. Germline-derived CDR1 and CDR2 are MNHEY and SMNVEV (reference sequence). V lost 6 bases, J lost 2 bases, and 8 bases stayed unmatched. The CDR3 runs to 15 residues.

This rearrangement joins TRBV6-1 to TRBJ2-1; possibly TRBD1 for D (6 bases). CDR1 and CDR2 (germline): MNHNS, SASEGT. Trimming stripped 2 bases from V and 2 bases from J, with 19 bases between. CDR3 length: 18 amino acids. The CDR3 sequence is CASSESVWGTPPYNEQFF. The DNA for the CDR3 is TGTGCCAGCAGTGAAAGTGTCTGGGGGACACCGCCCTACAATGAGCAGTTCTTC.

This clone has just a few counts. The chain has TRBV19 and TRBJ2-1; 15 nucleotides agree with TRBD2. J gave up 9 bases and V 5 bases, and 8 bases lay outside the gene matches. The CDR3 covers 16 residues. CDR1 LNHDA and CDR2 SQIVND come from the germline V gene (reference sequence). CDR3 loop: CASSLRTSGRASEQFF. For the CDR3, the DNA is TGTGCCAGTAGTCTTCGGACTAGCGGGAGGGCCAGTGAGCAGTTCTTC.

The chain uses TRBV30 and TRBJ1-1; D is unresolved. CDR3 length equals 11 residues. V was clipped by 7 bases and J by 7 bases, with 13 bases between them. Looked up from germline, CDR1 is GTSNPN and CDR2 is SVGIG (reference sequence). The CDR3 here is CASPAGVEAFF. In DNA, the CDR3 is TGTGCCTCCCCTGCCGGAGTTGAAGCTTTCTTT.

This chain's CDR3 is CASSEQGSLPQHF. CDR3 DNA sequence: TGTGCCAGCAGCGAACAGGGATCCCTCCCCCAGCATTTT. The chain couples TRBV7-8 to TRBJ1-5; possibly TRBD1 for D (6 bases). CDR1 is SGHVS and CDR2 is FQNEAQ in the germline V gene. V was clipped by 5 bases and J by 10 bases, with 15 bases between them. This CDR3 contains 13 residues.

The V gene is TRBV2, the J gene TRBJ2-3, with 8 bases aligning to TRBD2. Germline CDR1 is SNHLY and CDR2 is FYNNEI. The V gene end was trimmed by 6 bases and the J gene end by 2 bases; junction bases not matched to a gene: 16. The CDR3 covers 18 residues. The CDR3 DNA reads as TGTGCCAGCAGGTCCGGGACTAGTTCCCTATTAGTCACAGATACGCAGTATTTT. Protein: CASRSGTSSLLVTDTQYF.

The CDR3 protein is CASSFQGAVETQYF. In DNA, the CDR3 is TGTGCCAGCAGCTTTCAGGGGGCGGTGGAGACCCAGTACTTC. V is TRBV7-2 and J is TRBJ2-5; 8 nucleotides line up with TRBD1. The CDR3 spans 14 residues. Germline V lookup: CDR1 SGHTA, CDR2 FQGNSA. V lost 3 bases and J lost 5; bases outside the gene matches: 5.

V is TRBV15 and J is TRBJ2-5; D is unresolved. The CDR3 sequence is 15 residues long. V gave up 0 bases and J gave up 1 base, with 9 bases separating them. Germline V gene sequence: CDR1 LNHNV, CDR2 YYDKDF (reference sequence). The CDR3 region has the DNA TGTGCCACCAGCAGAGATGGGCAGCCCCAAGAGACCCAGTACTTC. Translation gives CATSRDGQPQETQYF.

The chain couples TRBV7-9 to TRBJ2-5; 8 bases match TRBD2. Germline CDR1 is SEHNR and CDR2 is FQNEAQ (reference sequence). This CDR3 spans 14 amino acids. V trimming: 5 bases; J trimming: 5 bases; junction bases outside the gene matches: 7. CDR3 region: CASSPRTSYETQYF. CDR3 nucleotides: TGTGCCAGCAGCCCCAGGACTAGCTACGAGACCCAGTACTTC.

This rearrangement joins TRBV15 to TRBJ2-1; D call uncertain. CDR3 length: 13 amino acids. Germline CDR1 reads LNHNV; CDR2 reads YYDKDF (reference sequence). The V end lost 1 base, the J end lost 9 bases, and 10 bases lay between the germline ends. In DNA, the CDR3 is TGTGCCACCAGCAGAGGAGGAATATCTGAGCAGTTCTTC. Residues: CATSRGGISEQFF.

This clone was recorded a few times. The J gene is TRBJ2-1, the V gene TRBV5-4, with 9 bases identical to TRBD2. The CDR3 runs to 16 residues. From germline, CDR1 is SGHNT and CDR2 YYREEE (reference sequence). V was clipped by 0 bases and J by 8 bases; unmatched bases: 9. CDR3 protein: CASSLGASGTGYEQFF. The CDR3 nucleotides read TGTGCCAGCAGCTTGGGTGCTAGCGGGACGGGGTATGAGCAGTTCTTC.

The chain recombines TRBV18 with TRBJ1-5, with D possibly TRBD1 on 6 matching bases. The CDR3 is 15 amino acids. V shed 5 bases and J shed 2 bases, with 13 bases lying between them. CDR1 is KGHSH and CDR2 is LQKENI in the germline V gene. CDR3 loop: CASSAGQNGNQPQHF. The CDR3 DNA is TGTGCCAGCTCAGCCGGACAGAACGGCAATCAGCCCCAGCATTTT. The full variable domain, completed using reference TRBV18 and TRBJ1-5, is NAGVMQNPRHLVRRRGQEARLRCSPMKGHSHVYWYRQLPEEGLKFMVYLQKENIIDESGMPKERFSAEFPKEGPSILRIQQVVRGDSAAYFCASSAGQNGNQPQHFGDGTRLSIL.

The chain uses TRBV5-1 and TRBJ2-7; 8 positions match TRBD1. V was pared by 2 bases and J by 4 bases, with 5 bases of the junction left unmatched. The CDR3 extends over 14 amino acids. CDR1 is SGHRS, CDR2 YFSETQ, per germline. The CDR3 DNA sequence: TGCGCCAGCAGCTTCGTCAGGGGGCCGTACGAGCAGTACTTC. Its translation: CASSFVRGPYEQYF.